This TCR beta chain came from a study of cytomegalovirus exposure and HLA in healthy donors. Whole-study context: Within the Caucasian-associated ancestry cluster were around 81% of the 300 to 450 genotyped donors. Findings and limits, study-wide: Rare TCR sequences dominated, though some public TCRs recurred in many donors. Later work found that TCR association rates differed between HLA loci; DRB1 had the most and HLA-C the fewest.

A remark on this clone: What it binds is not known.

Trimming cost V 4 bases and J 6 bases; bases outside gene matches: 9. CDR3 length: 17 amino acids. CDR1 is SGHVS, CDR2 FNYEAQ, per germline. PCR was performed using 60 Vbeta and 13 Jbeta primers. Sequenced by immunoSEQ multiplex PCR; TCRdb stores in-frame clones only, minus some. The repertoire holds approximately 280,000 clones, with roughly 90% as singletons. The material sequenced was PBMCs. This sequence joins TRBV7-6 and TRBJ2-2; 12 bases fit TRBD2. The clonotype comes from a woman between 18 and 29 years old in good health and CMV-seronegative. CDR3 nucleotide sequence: TGTGCCAGCAGCTCCAGAACTAGCGGGGGGCCCGCCGGGGAGCTGTTTTTT. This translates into CASSSRTSGGPAGELFF.